Listed below are T cell receptor beta chains from one sample, sequenced in a study of T cells in Graves' hyperthyroidism and ophthalmopathy. TCRdb called the multiplex PCR reads again in MiXCR, with one record for every CDR3 protein. The table shows around 600,000 distinct CDR3 sequences, with 11% to 15% occurring only once. The sample comprised blood. These receptors came from a woman in her late teens or twenties with Graves' ophthalmopathy. The CDR3 runs from the conserved cysteine through the conserved F or W. The D gene is left open where the match is weak. Some rows mark clone size as missing; the rest say once, few, many or name a class of expanded clone.

DNA | CDR3 | V | size | J | D
TGTGCCAGCAGCCTGGAATTATACCAAGAGACCCAGTACTTC | CASSLELYQETQYF | TRBV7-2 | many | TRBJ2-5 | NA
TGTGCCAGCAGCCCTACCGGGACAGGGGGCGGACAGCCCCAGCATTTT | CASSPTGTGGGQPQHF | TRBV12-3/TRBV12-4 | many | TRBJ1-5 | TRBD1
TGTGCCATCAGTGAAAAGGCGCACACCGGGGAGCTGTTTTTT | CAISEKAHTGELFF | TRBV10-3 | few | TRBJ2-2 | NA
TGTGCCAGCAGCCCTCAACCGGGGTCCGGGGGCACCATATATTTT | CASSPQPGSGGTIYF | TRBV9 | few | TRBJ1-3 | NA
TGTGCCAGCAGGGGGCCTGAAGGAGAGACCCAGTACTTC | CASRGPEGETQYF | TRBV7-2 | many | TRBJ2-5 | NA
TGTGCCAGCAGTGACAGGCAGCAAGGTGGCTACACCTTC | CASSDRQQGGYTF | TRBV2 | many | TRBJ1-2 | NA
TGCAGTGCTAGATCCTGGACAGGGCGGAACAACAATGAGCAGTTCTTC | CSARSWTGRNNNEQFF | TRBV20-1 | few | TRBJ2-1 | TRBD1
TGTGCCAGCAGCTTAGTGGGATTTAATGAAAAACTGTTTTTT | CASSLVGFNEKLFF | TRBV7-9 | NA | TRBJ1-4 | NA
TGTGCCAGCAGTTCCACGGGGTACACCGGGGAGCTGTTTTTT | CASSSTGYTGELFF | TRBV28 | many | TRBJ2-2 | NA
TGCAGCGTTGAAGTTTCAGGGCAGCTCACTGAAGCTTTCTTT | CSVEVSGQLTEAFF | TRBV29-1 | NA | TRBJ1-1 | NA
TGTGCCAGCAGTCCTCTAGCGGGAGGGGACTACGAGCAGTACTTC | CASSPLAGGDYEQYF | TRBV27 | NA | TRBJ2-7 | TRBD2
TGTGCCAGCAGCTTAGTCGGGACTAGCGGGAAGGGAGGGCACAATGAGCAGTTCTTC | CASSLVGTSGKGGHNEQFF | TRBV11-3 | many | TRBJ2-1 | TRBD2
TGTGCCAGCAGTTACTCCCAGGGTGGCGAGCAGTACTTC | CASSYSQGGEQYF | TRBV6-5 | many | TRBJ2-7 | NA
TGCAGCGTTGCAGGAGGGGATGAAAAACTGTTTTTT | CSVAGGDEKLFF | TRBV29-1 | few | TRBJ1-4 | NA
TGTGCCAGCAGTGCCACAGGGAGTTACAATGAGCAGTTCTTC | CASSATGSYNEQFF | TRBV27 | many | TRBJ2-1 | NA
TGCGCCAGCAGCTTGGCCTTCCGGGACACCAAAGAGACCCAGTACTTC | CASSLAFRDTKETQYF | TRBV5-1 | many | TRBJ2-5 | NA
TGTGCCAGCAGATACGGTTGGGAGCAGTTCTTC | CASRYGWEQFF | TRBV6-1 | few | TRBJ2-1 | NA
TGTGCCAACAGTCCCCCAGCCGGGGAGCTGTTTTTT | CANSPPAGELFF | TRBV28 | NA | TRBJ2-2 | NA
TGTGCCAGCAGTCCGGACAGGGGTCCCCCTAATCAGCCCCAGCATTTT | CASSPDRGPPNQPQHF | TRBV12-3/TRBV12-4 | many | TRBJ1-5 | TRBD1
TGTGCCAGCAGTTTCAGGACTCGGGCCAAAAACATTCAGTACTTC | CASSFRTRAKNIQYF | TRBV28 | few | TRBJ2-4 | NA
TGTGCCAGCAGCTCGATTAGCGGGAGGGCCTTTGACTACAATGAGCAGTTCTTC | CASSSISGRAFDYNEQFF | TRBV11-3 | many | TRBJ2-1 | TRBD2
TGTGCCAGCAGTTTCCACCCCCCGAGGAGTCCCTACGAGCAGTACTTC | CASSFHPPRSPYEQYF | TRBV27 | few | TRBJ2-7 | NA
TGTGCCAGCAGTTTACAGGGGGGGACCGCAGAGACCCAGTACTTC | CASSLQGGTAETQYF | TRBV12-3/TRBV12-4 | NA | TRBJ2-5 | NA
TGCAGCGTCTTGGTGGACAGGGGGCGTCAAGAGACCCAGTACTTC | CSVLVDRGRQETQYF | TRBV29-1 | many | TRBJ2-5 | TRBD1
TGTGCCAGCTCAGTGGGTGAGGACACTGAAGCTTTCTTT | CASSVGEDTEAFF | TRBV18 | many | TRBJ1-1 | NA